This T cell receptor (beta chain) was obtained from a study of blood T cell repertoires in COVID-19 (dated by TCRdb to 2019 to 2021). In terms of the full investigation: Samples covering the acute and convalescent phases of COVID-19 were provided by collaborators in the United States, Italy and Spain. Sample metadata almost always included a de-identified subject ID, COVID-19 status, age in years and sex. Samples came from the ongoing ImmuneRACE study (first 160 participants) plus 1,254 subjects from 6 global collaborators. Subjects who had been exposed to COVID-19, were actively infected with it, or had recovered from it provided the deeply sampled blood TCRbeta repertoires that made up the dataset. Where HLA class I and class II types were available, the types were taken from metadata supplied by the sample provider, not from assay-based typing. The repertoires were made available in a free public database intended to serve as a resource for research on the immune response to SARS-CoV-2. The prospective study material was composed of cDNA or gDNA derived from T cells, B-cell-depleted T cells, or PBMCs. Study-level results and caveats: The quantity of clinical and demographic metadata differed by source and by participant and was supplied without curation.

Details on this clone: What this receptor recognizes is not known. Per-base quality was not reported, and no clone a single base away is much larger than it.

TCRbeta CDR3 regions were amplified from genomic DNA using the immunoSEQ Assay, a bias-controlled multiplex PCR. On the study's bioinformatics: Nucleated cell counts per sample were estimated from amplification of reference gene primers within the assay. To quantify the absolute abundance of each unique TCRbeta CDR3 rearrangement, sequence reads were collapsed and filtered. For each sample, productive Simpson clonality was calculated as the square root of Simpson's diversity index over productive rearrangements. Sourced from immuneACCESS, this table was stored by TCRdb with only in-frame sequences that have V and J called. A share of the clones is absent; for the studies checked, an unresolved V gene accounts for under half, and the remainder has no known explanation. Clone size and the V and J calls come from that table; the DNA yielded D and trimming. The sample has about 150,000 clones on record, approximately 86% of them singletons. Together, the top ten hold 2.5% to 4% of the sample.

Reading from cysteine to phenylalanine, the CDR3 counts 15 amino acids. Left in the record is the CDR3 DNA by itself, 45 bases read in frame from the first base. From V the trimming removes 3 bases and from J it removes 1 base, while the gene matches leave 4 bases of the junction unaccounted for. Based on the germline V gene, the CDR1 and CDR2 sequences are SGHRS and YFSETQ. Collaborating institutions collected whole blood in K2EDTA tubes following their own protocols. Collaborator samples were shipped for TCRbeta analysis as frozen whole blood, isolated PBMCs, or DNA extracted from either sample type.

The chain is made from TRBV5-1 and TRBJ2-7; 10 central bases correspond to TRBD1. This TCR was sampled from a man aged 70-80 years with acute or convalescent COVID-19. Sequencing was performed on peripheral blood. Here is the DNA: TGCGCCAGCAGCTGGGGACAGGGGATATCCTACGAGCAGTACTTC. Its translation is CASSWGQGISYEQYF.